The 20 T cell receptor beta chains listed next were all sequenced from one sample in a study of blood T cells in healthy people across ages. PCR was performed a second time for roughly 7 to 11 cycles using a sample-barcoded 5' primer and a J-beta primer mix. TCRdb itself ran the 5' RACE reads through MiXCR, one entry per CDR3 protein. The sample includes 1.5 million to 2 million distinct CDR3 sequences, around 35% seen only once; the top ten take 11%. Sequenced material: blood. These receptors came from a woman under 40 in good health.

This clonotype was seen only a few times. This chain connects TRBV24-1 to TRBJ2-7; either TRBD1 or TRBD2 may fit D (5 bases each). The CDR3 consists of 13 residues. Trimming stripped 5 bases from V and 2 bases from J, with 9 bases between. Germline V gene lookup returns CDR1 KGHDR and CDR2 SFDVKD. As DNA, the CDR3 is TGTGCCACCAGTGGTGAGGGGACCTACGAGCAGTACTTC. Translating it yields CATSGEGTYEQYF.

This clonotype has a handful of counts. The chain has TRBV3-1 and TRBJ2-1; the match to TRBD2 covers 8 bases. CDR3 size: 16 residues. The germline CDR1 and CDR2 sequences are LGHDT and YNNKEL (reference sequence). The V gene end was trimmed by 4 bases and the J gene end by 8 bases; junction bases not matched to a gene: 13. The DNA for the CDR3 is TGTGCCAGCAGCCCTATTAACGGGGGGGGCATGCATGAGCAGTTCTTC. This encodes CASSPINGGGMHEQFF.

This clonotype was detected ten times or more. J is TRBJ2-3 and V is TRBV7-2; TRBD2 matches at 7 bases. This CDR3 region has 15 residues. V lost 7 bases to trimming and J lost 4 bases; unmatched junction nucleotides: 11. Germline V gene lookup returns CDR1 SGHTA and CDR2 FQGNSA. The CDR3 coding sequence is TGTGCCAGCACCAAAGGGGCGGGAGTCCCAGATACGCAGTATTTT. Translating it yields CASTKGAGVPDTQYF.

This rearrangement joins TRBV9 to TRBJ2-3; TRBD1 is a possible D gene (6 bases). V lost 7 bases and J lost 6, with 12 bases in between. Germline V gene sequence: CDR1 SGDLS, CDR2 YYNGEE. The CDR3 runs to 12 residues. CDR3 sequence (DNA): TGTGCCAGCGGGAAGGGGGACGATACGCAGTATTTT. Protein sequence: CASGKGDDTQYF.

This clonotype has a single count. This chain links TRBV30 with TRBJ1-6; the D gene is possibly TRBD1 (5 bases). There are 16 residues in the CDR3. Per germline, CDR1 GTSNPN and CDR2 SVGIG (reference sequence). Deletions cut 5 bases from V and 4 bases from J, with 18 bases between. As DNA, the CDR3 is TGTGCCTGGGAGGCCTCATGGACAAGATATAATTCACCCCTCCACTTT. Protein product: CAWEASWTRYNSPLHF.

This clonotype was seen only a few times. At one end the junction does not follow the germline gene, possibly because of a read error. This chain joins TRBV29-1 and TRBJ1-2, with no clear D. The germline V gene encodes CDR1 SQVTM and CDR2 ANQGSEA. The CDR3 totals 12 residues. The CDR3 DNA is TGCGGCGTTGACGACCGGCTTTATGGCTACACCTTC. It specifies CGVDDRLYGYTF.

The CDR3: CASSPYGSSYEQYF. The CDR3 region has the DNA TGTGCCAGCAGTCCCTATGGCTCCTCCTACGAGCAGTACTTC. V and J are TRBV28 and TRBJ2-7; unclear D gene. Trimming stripped 5 bases from V and 0 bases from J, with 11 bases between. Germline V gene lookup returns CDR1 MDHEN and CDR2 SYDVKM. CDR3 length equals 14 residues.

The chain links TRBV5-1 to TRBJ2-4; 11 bases line up with TRBD2. The J call is uncertain, as TRBJ2-7 better fits the DNA end. Germline values: CDR1 SGHRS, CDR2 YFSETQ. The CDR3 runs 16 residues. CDR3 in amino acids: CASSRTLAGGDGEQYF. Written as DNA, the CDR3 is TGCGCCAGCAGCCGTACGCTAGCGGGAGGTGACGGCGAGCAGTACTTC.

The V call is TRBV12-3 or TRBV12-4, the J call TRBJ2-3; tentatively, D is TRBD1 (6 bases). Deletions cut 6 bases from V and 11 bases from J, with 21 bases between. The CDR3 runs to 14 residues. CDR3 protein: CASSPRGGTDVQYF. The CDR3 DNA sequence: TGTGCCAGCAGCCCTAGAGGGGGAACAGATGTGCAGTATTTT.

In this sample, this clonotype turned up a few times. V is TRBV6-6 and J is TRBJ1-2, with D tentatively TRBD1 (5 bases). The CDR3 spans 12 residues. Germline V CDR1 and CDR2: MNHNY, SVGAGI (reference sequence). The V end lost 6 bases, the J end lost 8 bases, and 13 bases lay between the germline ends. Here the CDR3 reads CASSPGQRGYTF. The DNA for the CDR3 is TGTGCCAGCAGCCCTGGACAACGGGGCTACACCTTC.

This clonotype appeared many times. The V call is TRBV6-5, the J call TRBJ1-6; D ambiguous. CDR1 and CDR2 from the germline V gene are MNHEY and SVGAGI. With 6 bases removed from V and 7 bases from J, the gap between germline ends came to 16 bases. This CDR3 comprises 15 residues. The CDR3 here is CASSRKGRPNSPLHF. DNA of the CDR3: TGTGCCAGCAGCCGCAAGGGCAGGCCCAATTCACCCCTCCACTTT.

This clonotype was observed a handful of times. The V and J genes are TRBV4-2 and TRBJ2-3; 10 bases map to TRBD2. CDR1 and CDR2 from the germline V gene are LGHNA and YNFKEQ. Trimming at V came to 2 bases and at J to 5 bases, leaving 13 bases not matched to a gene. CDR3 length: 18 residues. The CDR3 reads CASSQSEQREGQGDTQYF. The CDR3 coding sequence is TGTGCCAGCAGCCAATCCGAACAGCGGGAGGGCCAAGGAGATACGCAGTATTTT.

J is TRBJ1-1 and V is TRBV2; 9 bases are shared with TRBD1. The CDR3 is 15 residues long. Germline lookup yields CDR1 SNHLY and CDR2 FYNNEI. Trimming at V came to 4 bases and at J to 4 bases, leaving 7 bases not matched to a gene. Here the CDR3 reads CASSVKGQGSTEAFF. In DNA form, the CDR3 reads TGTGCCAGCAGTGTAAAGGGACAGGGAAGCACTGAAGCTTTCTTT.

The chain couples TRBV9 to TRBJ2-3; 8 bases map to TRBD2. V was clipped by 3 bases and J by 7 bases; unmatched bases: 10. CDR1 is SGDLS, CDR2 YYNGEE, per germline. The CDR3 contains 15 residues. CDR3: CASSDTRAGEYTQYF. The CDR3 coding sequence is TGTGCCAGCAGCGATACCCGAGCGGGAGAGTATACGCAGTATTTT. Complete variable domain (other parts from reference TRBV9 and TRBJ2-3): DSGVTQTPKHLITATGQRVTLRCSPRSGDLSVYWYQQSLDQGLQFLIQYYNGEERAKGNILERFSAQQFPDLHSELNLSSLELGDSALYFCASSDTRAGEYTQYFGPGTRLTVL.

The table lists this clonotype with a few counts. V gene TRBV5-1 combines with J gene TRBJ1-2; TRBD1 agrees at 7 bases. Germline loops: CDR1 SGHRS, CDR2 YFSETQ. The J segment lost 4 bases and the V segment lost 4 bases, leaving 13 bases of the junction unmatched. The CDR3 is 16 amino acids. CDR3 residues: CASSPTGAGGFYGYTF. The CDR3 bases are TGCGCCAGCAGCCCGACCGGGGCAGGGGGATTCTATGGCTACACCTTC.

This clonotype has a handful of counts. The J gene is TRBJ2-7, the V gene TRBV5-1; D is possibly TRBD2 (5 bases). The CDR3 spans 16 residues. Germline V gives CDR1 SGHRS, CDR2 YFSETQ. Trimming shortened V by 0 bases and J by 2 bases, and 15 bases separated the two germline ends. CDR3 coding DNA: TGCGCCAGCAGCTTGGAGCTGGGTCGAGGGACCTACGAGCAGTACTTC. Amino acids: CASSLELGRGTYEQYF.

The V gene is TRBV11-2, the J gene TRBJ2-1; D may be TRBD1 or TRBD2 (6 bases each). The germline gives CDR1 SGHAT, CDR2 FQNNGV. The CDR3 has 14 amino acids. Between the trimmed V and J ends, which lost 8 bases and 6 bases, there was a span of 17 bases. The DNA of the CDR3 is TGTGCCAGCGCCGAGGGGGGATTGGGCAATGAGCAGTTCTTC. Its protein is CASAEGGLGNEQFF.

The chain employs TRBV4-1 and TRBJ2-1; 7 positions match TRBD2. Germline V gene lookup returns CDR1 MGHRA and CDR2 YSYEKL. The CDR3 totals 15 residues. The ends lost 0 bases at V and 3 bases at J; junction bases unmatched: 2. The CDR3 here is CASSQERGFYNEQFF. DNA for the CDR3: TGCGCCAGCAGCCAAGAGCGGGGGTTCTACAATGAGCAGTTCTTC.

The gene calls are TRBV10-3 and TRBJ1-1; 9 bases line up with TRBD1. V shed 3 bases and J 3 bases; nucleotides not matched to a gene: 17. This CDR3 comprises 19 residues. CDR1 and CDR2 (germline): ENHRY, SYGVKD. The CDR3 is CAISDTRDRDSFSDTEAFF. In DNA form, the CDR3 reads TGTGCCATCAGTGACACCCGGGACAGGGATTCTTTCTCTGACACTGAAGCTTTCTTT.

The chain combines TRBV5-1 with TRBJ2-5, with TRBD2 matching 7 bases. There are 15 residues in the CDR3. V shed 2 bases and J 4 bases; nucleotides not matched to a gene: 8. Germline V gives CDR1 SGHRS, CDR2 YFSETQ. The CDR3 here is CASSFSTGGGETQYF. The CDR3 nucleotides read TGCGCCAGCAGCTTCTCCACGGGAGGAGGAGAGACCCAGTACTTC. The full variable domain, completed using reference TRBV5-1 and TRBJ2-5, is KAGVTQTPRYLIKTRGQQVTLSCSPISGHRSVSWYQQTPGQGLQFLFEYFSETQRNKGNFPGRFSGRQFSNSRSEMNVSTLELGDSALYLCASSFSTGGGETQYFGPGTRLLVL.